The 14 T cell receptor beta chains listed next were all sequenced from one sample in a study of OX40 agonist ivuxolimab in advanced cancers. Produced via immunoSEQ multiplex PCR; TCRdb's table is partial and in-frame only. This table holds 95,000 to 100,000 clones, 70% to 85% found once. The source was CD4+ or CD8+ T cells sorted from blood, collected in a trial of the OX40 agonist ivuxolimab. The receptors here all came from an adult with an advanced solid tumor such as melanoma, head and neck, liver or kidney cancer.

The chain combines TRBV7-9 with TRBJ1-3; D remains ambiguous. Trimming took 4 bases from V and 1 from J, leaving 5 bases between them. Germline CDR1 and CDR2: SEHNR and FQNEAQ (reference sequence). The CDR3 loop spans 13 amino acids. CDR3: CASSSQSGNTIYF. CDR3 in DNA: TGTGCCAGCAGCTCGCAATCTGGAAACACCATATATTTT.

This chain links TRBV28 with TRBJ1-1; D remains ambiguous. Germline V lookup: CDR1 MDHEN, CDR2 SYDVKM. The CDR3 totals 15 residues. V was trimmed by 5 bases and J by 4 bases, leaving 17 bases between them. CDR3 sequence reads: CASSPPTGLGTEAFF. CDR3 coding DNA: TGTGCCAGCAGTCCCCCGACCGGGTTGGGCACTGAAGCTTTCTTT.

CDR3 nucleotide sequence: TGTGCCAGCAGGCGAGACAGGGGGCGTAATCAGCCCCAGCATTTT. Translating gives CASRRDRGRNQPQHF. V gene TRBV7-8 combines with J gene TRBJ1-5, with 10 bases lining up with TRBD1. V was clipped by 6 bases and J by 4 bases; unmatched bases: 6. The germline gives CDR1 SGHVS, CDR2 FQNEAQ. The CDR3 runs to 15 residues.

V usage is TRBV19 and J usage is TRBJ1-5; 7 bases map to TRBD1. The length of the CDR3 is 18 residues. The trim removed 1 base at V and 0 bases at J, leaving 9 bases unmatched. Germline-derived CDR1 and CDR2 are LNHDA and SQIVND (reference sequence). CDR3 sequence reads: CASSIGRDRLHSNQPQHF. In DNA, the CDR3 is TGTGCCAGTAGTATAGGCAGGGACAGATTACATAGCAATCAGCCCCAGCATTTT.

V gene TRBV18 combines with J gene TRBJ2-5, with 9 positions matching TRBD2. This CDR3 has 15 residues. Germline trimming cut 3 bases from V and 4 bases from J; bases unmatched to any gene: 6. Germline V gives CDR1 KGHSH, CDR2 LQKENI. The chain's CDR3 is CASSPEAGGLETQYF. For the CDR3, the DNA is TGTGCCAGCTCACCTGAAGCGGGAGGCCTAGAGACCCAGTACTTC.

The genes are TRBV5-4 and TRBJ2-6; TRBD2 matches at 9 bases. Germline V gene sequence: CDR1 SGHNT, CDR2 YYREEE (reference sequence). This CDR3 region has 19 residues. Germline trimming cut 4 bases from V and 0 bases from J; bases unmatched to any gene: 11. The CDR3 reads CASSQISGGFLSGANVLTF. The CDR3 region has the DNA TGTGCCAGCAGCCAAATTAGCGGGGGCTTCCTCTCTGGGGCCAACGTCCTGACTTTC.

The V and J genes are TRBV5-1 and TRBJ2-5; D unresolved. The germline CDR1 and CDR2 sequences are SGHRS and YFSETQ. The ends were cut back, 4 bases at V and 3 bases at J, with 10 bases in the middle. CDR3 length equals 13 residues. As DNA, the CDR3 is TGCGCCAGCAGCCCCGTGGGGAAAGAGACCCAGTACTTC. It encodes CASSPVGKETQYF.

The genes are TRBV7-2 and TRBJ1-3; TRBD1 aligns across 11 bases. Germline-derived CDR1 and CDR2 are SGHTA and FQGNSA. J was trimmed by 2 bases and V by 5 bases; bases with no gene match: 5. The CDR3 covers 16 residues. The CDR3: CASSPRGQGAGNTIYF. CDR3 nucleotide sequence: TGTGCCAGCAGCCCTAGGGGACAGGGGGCTGGAAACACCATATATTTT. The whole variable domain, filled in from reference TRBV7-2 and TRBJ1-3, reads GAGVSQSPSNKVTEKGKDVELRCDPISGHTALYWYRQSLGQGLEFLIYFQGNSAPDKSGLPSDRFSAERTGGSVSTLTIQRTQQEDSAVYLCASSPRGQGAGNTIYFGEGSWLTVV.

This clone was found a few times. CDR3 bases: TGTGCCAGCAGTCTTAACCAGGAGTCGGGAAACACCATATATTTT. It specifies CASSLNQESGNTIYF. The chain links TRBV5-4 to TRBJ1-3; D is uncertain. The germline V gene encodes CDR1 SGHNT and CDR2 YYREEE (reference sequence). V was clipped by 5 bases and J by 4 bases, with 16 bases between them. The CDR3 sequence is 15 residues long.

This chain joins TRBV7-9 and TRBJ2-5, with TRBD1 matching over 10 bases. The J call may be mistaken, given a closer DNA end match to TRBJ2-7. The CDR3 is made up of 15 amino acids. Germline values: CDR1 SEHNR, CDR2 FQNEAQ (reference sequence). CDR3 sequence (DNA): TGTGCCAGCAGCTTAGCCGGGACAGGGGATTACGAGCAGTACTTC. It specifies CASSLAGTGDYEQYF.

This chain joins TRBV4-3 and TRBJ1-2; 12 bases align to TRBD1. The CDR3 covers 16 residues. Trimming at V came to 0 bases and at J to 4 bases, leaving 3 bases not matched to a gene. Germline V gives CDR1 LGHNA, CDR2 YSLEER. The CDR3: CASSQDTGQGAYGYTF. The DNA for the CDR3 is TGCGCCAGCAGCCAAGATACGGGACAGGGGGCCTATGGCTACACCTTC.

In this sample, this clone turned up once. The chain links TRBV5-5 to TRBJ1-4; D ambiguous. Trimming shortened V by 1 base and J by 0 bases, and 7 bases separated the two germline ends. The CDR3 sequence is 15 residues long. Germline V gene sequence: CDR1 SGHKS, CDR2 YYEKEE (reference sequence). The CDR3 DNA is TGTGCCAGCAGCTTGACCCGGGCAACTAATGAAAAACTGTTTTTT. It is translated as CASSLTRATNEKLFF.

This chain connects TRBV4-2 to TRBJ2-1; D is unclear. With 0 bases removed from V and 12 bases from J, the gap between germline ends came to 15 bases. The CDR3 extends over 14 amino acids. Looked up from germline, CDR1 is LGHNA and CDR2 is YNFKEQ. The CDR3 sequence is CASSQDPHGLRQFF. The CDR3 DNA reads TGTGCCAGCAGCCAAGACCCCCACGGTTTGCGGCAGTTCTTC.

This rearrangement joins TRBV10-3 to TRBJ2-1; D unresolved. In germline, CDR1 is ENHRY, CDR2 SYGVKD. The CDR3 covers 12 residues. Trimming cost V 0 bases and J 10 bases, with 7 bases left between them. CDR3 amino acids: CAISESGIEQFF. Here the CDR3 DNA reads TGTGCCATCAGTGAGTCAGGGATAGAGCAGTTCTTC.